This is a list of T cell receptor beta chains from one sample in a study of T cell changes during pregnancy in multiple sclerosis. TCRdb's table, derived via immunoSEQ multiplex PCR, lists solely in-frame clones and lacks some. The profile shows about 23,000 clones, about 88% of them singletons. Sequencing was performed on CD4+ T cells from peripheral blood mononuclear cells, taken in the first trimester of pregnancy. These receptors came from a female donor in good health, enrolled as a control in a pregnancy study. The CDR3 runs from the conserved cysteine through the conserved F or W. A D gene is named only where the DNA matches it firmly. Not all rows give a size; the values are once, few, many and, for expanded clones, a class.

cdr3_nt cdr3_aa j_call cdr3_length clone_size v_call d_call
TGTGCCAGCAGTTTACAGGGCCTTAATGAAAAACTGTTTTTT CASSLQGLNEKLFF TRBJ1-4 14 . TRBV28 .
TGCGCCAGCAGCTGGGGTACTCGGACTAGTGTTAGCACAGATACGCAGTATTTT CASSWGTRTSVSTDTQYF TRBJ2-3 18 once TRBV5-1 TRBD2
TGTGCCAGCAGCTTATACCGGGACAGCTCCTACGAGCAGTACTTC CASSLYRDSSYEQYF TRBJ2-7 15 . TRBV7-8 TRBD1
TGTGCCAGCAGCTACCCCCCGGACAGGCAGAACACTGAAGCTTTCTTT CASSYPPDRQNTEAFF TRBJ1-1 16 . TRBV7-2 TRBD1
TGTGCCAGCAGTGAAGGCCCGACTAGCGGGAAGACCCAGTACTTC CASSEGPTSGKTQYF TRBJ2-5 15 . TRBV6-1 TRBD2
TGCGCCAGCAGCTTTGACACAAACACCGGGGAGCTGTTTTTT CASSFDTNTGELFF TRBJ2-2 14 . TRBV10-2 .
TGTGCCAGTAGTATAGGTACTATAAGAACAGATACGCAGTATTTT CASSIGTIRTDTQYF TRBJ2-3 15 . TRBV19 .
TGCGCCAGCAGCCCGCGAGGCGGTTCTAGCTCCTACAATGAGCAGTTCTTC CASSPRGGSSSYNEQFF TRBJ2-1 17 . TRBV5-1 .
TGTGCCAGCAGCCTGTCTAGCGGGGGCATGGACACCGGGGAGCTGTTTTTT CASSLSSGGMDTGELFF TRBJ2-2 17 . TRBV4-2 TRBD2
TGTGCTAGTGGTTTGGCTAGCGGGGTCTACACCGGGGAGCTGTTTTTT CASGLASGVYTGELFF TRBJ2-2 16 . TRBV12-5 TRBD2
TGTGCCAGCAGCTTGTCTAACCCTAGCACAGATACGCAGTATTTT CASSLSNPSTDTQYF TRBJ2-3 15 . TRBV7-2 .
TGTGCCAGCAGTGGACCGGGAGGCGCAGCAGCTTTCTTT CASSGPGGAAAFF TRBJ1-1 13 . TRBV9 .
TGTGCCAGCAGCTTAGGTCAGGAGAACACTGAAGCTTTCTTT CASSLGQENTEAFF TRBJ1-1 14 . TRBV7-9 .